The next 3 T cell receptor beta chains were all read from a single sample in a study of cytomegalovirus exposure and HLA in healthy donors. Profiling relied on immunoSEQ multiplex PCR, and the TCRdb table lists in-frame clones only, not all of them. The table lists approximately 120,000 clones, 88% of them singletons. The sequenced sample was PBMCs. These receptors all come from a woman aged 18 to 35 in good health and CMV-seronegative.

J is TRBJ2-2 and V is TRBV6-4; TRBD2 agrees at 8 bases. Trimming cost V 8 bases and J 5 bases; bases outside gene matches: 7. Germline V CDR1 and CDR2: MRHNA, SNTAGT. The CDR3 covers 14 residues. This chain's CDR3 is CASRPGGDTGELFF. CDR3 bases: TGTGCCAGCCGACCGGGAGGGGATACCGGGGAGCTGTTTTTT.

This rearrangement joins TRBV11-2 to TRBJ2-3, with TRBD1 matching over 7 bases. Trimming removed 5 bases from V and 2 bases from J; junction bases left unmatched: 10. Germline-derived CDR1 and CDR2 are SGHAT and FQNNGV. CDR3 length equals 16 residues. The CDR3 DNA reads TGTGCCAGCAGCCCCTACAGGGGAACTTACACAGATACGCAGTATTTT. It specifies CASSPYRGTYTDTQYF. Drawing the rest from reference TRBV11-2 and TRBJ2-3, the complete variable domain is EAGVAQSPRYKIIEKRQSVAFWCNPISGHATLYWYQQILGQGPKLLIQFQNNGVVDDSQLPKDRFSAERLKGVDSTLKIQPAKLEDSAVYLCASSPYRGTYTDTQYFGPGTRLTVL.

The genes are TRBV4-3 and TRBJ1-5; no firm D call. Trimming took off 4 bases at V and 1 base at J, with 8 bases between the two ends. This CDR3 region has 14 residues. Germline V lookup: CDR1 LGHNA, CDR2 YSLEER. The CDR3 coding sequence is TGCGCCAGCAGCCTCGAGTTGAGCAATCAGCCCCAGCATTTT. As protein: CASSLELSNQPQHF.